These 5 T cell receptor beta chains share one sample of origin, sequenced in a study of T and B cells in COVID-19 patients. Multiplex PCR with BIOMED2 TRB-A/B primer pools amplified TRB rearrangements. MiXCR, run by TCRdb on the multiplex PCR reads, gives a single entry per CDR3 protein. Of around 25,000 distinct CDR3 sequences listed, over 25% are singletons. Each TRB amplification used roughly 250-550 ng of genomic DNA from blood. The sequencing input was blood. The receptor source for this set is a human donor who had recovered from COVID-19.

Written as DNA, the CDR3 is TGTGCCAGCAGCTCCACCGACAGGGGGCGCACCTATGGCTACACCTTC. It translates to CASSSTDRGRTYGYTF. The genes are TRBV11-1 and TRBJ1-2; 10 bases align to TRBD1. The V gene's germline CDR1 is SGHAT and CDR2 FQDESV (reference sequence). V was clipped by 4 bases and J by 4 bases; unmatched bases: 9. The CDR3 totals 16 residues.

The J gene is TRBJ1-3, the V gene TRBV6-5, with 7 bases lining up with TRBD1. From germline, CDR1 is MNHEY and CDR2 SVGAGI. The V gene end was trimmed by 6 bases and the J gene end by 4 bases; junction bases not matched to a gene: 6. The CDR3 totals 14 residues. The CDR3 DNA follows: TGTGCCAGCAGATCAGGGGGAGCAGGAAACACCATATATTTT. This encodes CASRSGGAGNTIYF.

This clonotype showed up just a few times. The V call is TRBV27, the J call TRBJ1-5; possible D gene TRBD1, 6 bases. V lost 6 bases and J 0 bases, leaving 21 bases between the germline ends. The length of the CDR3 is 18 residues. CDR1 MNHEY and CDR2 SMNVEV come from the germline V gene (reference sequence). CDR3 sequence reads: CASSTTGAGVGSNQPQHF. CDR3 nucleotides: TGTGCCAGCAGCACCACGGGGGCAGGGGTAGGTAGCAATCAGCCCCAGCATTTT.

This chain uses TRBV4-3 with TRBJ1-2, with 9 bases identical to TRBD1. The CDR3 consists of 13 residues. Germline CDR1 LGHNA, CDR2 YSLEER. Unmatched junction bases numbered 1, after V lost 4 bases and J lost 4 bases. The CDR3 coding sequence is TGCGCCAGCAGCCGGGACAGGGCCTATGGCTACACCTTC. Amino acids: CASSRDRAYGYTF.

This chain links TRBV24-1 with TRBJ2-2; 7 bases line up with TRBD1. The CDR3 length is 16 residues. Trimming at V came to 3 bases and at J to 0 bases, leaving 3 bases not matched to a gene. Looked up from germline, CDR1 is KGHDR and CDR2 is SFDVKD. This CDR3 is CATSDRQGSNTGELFF. CDR3 coding DNA: TGTGCCACCAGTGATCGACAGGGATCGAACACCGGGGAGCTGTTTTTT.